This is a list of T cell receptor beta chains from one sample in a study of neoadjuvant anti-PD-1 for oral cavity cancer. Clones were sequenced by immunoSEQ multiplex PCR, and TCRdb holds only the in-frame ones, with some missing. The sample consists of approximately 74,000 clones, roughly four fifths of them appearing once. This specimen was PBMCs, taken before nivolumab (anti-PD-1) treatment. The receptors stem from a person between 40 and 85 years old with oral cavity squamous cell carcinoma. Both conserved end residues are part of each CDR3. Fields, in order: V gene, CDR3 length, J gene, D gene, clone size, CDR3 protein, CDR3 DNA. D genes are given only for firm matches. Clone sizes are given selectively: once, few, many, or a class where the clone is expanded.

>TRBV6-5|15|TRBJ2-3|-|-
CATQTPSLFPDTQYF
TGTGCCACCCAGACCCCCAGTCTGTTTCCAGATACGCAGTATTTT
>TRBV5-1|14|TRBJ2-1|-|-
CASSLVVEYNEQFF
TGCGCCAGCAGCTTGGTCGTGGAGTACAATGAGCAGTTCTTC
>TRBV6-5|15|TRBJ2-7|-|-
CASSLEPRVGYEQYF
TGTGCCAGCAGTCTAGAACCACGGGTCGGGTACGAGCAGTACTTC
>TRBV6-1|14|TRBJ2-7|-|-
CASSEALLAYEQYF
TGTGCCAGCAGTGAAGCGCTTCTGGCCTACGAGCAGTACTTC
>TRBV29-1|13|TRBJ2-7|TRBD2|-
CSGLSGSSYEQYF
TGCAGCGGACTTAGCGGGAGCTCCTACGAGCAGTACTTC
>TRBV10-2|13|TRBJ2-1|-|-
CASSDRDYNEQFF
TGCGCCAGCAGTGACAGGGATTACAATGAGCAGTTCTTC
>TRBV5-1|14|TRBJ1-1|TRBD1|-
CASSWGQENTEAFF
TGCGCCAGCAGCTGGGGACAGGAGAACACTGAAGCTTTCTTT
>TRBV10-3|12|TRBJ2-2|-|-
CAIRQTTGELFF
TGTGCCATCAGACAGACCACCGGGGAGCTGTTTTTT
>TRBV11-2|14|TRBJ1-1|-|once
CASSLLEGNTEAFF
TGTGCCAGCAGCTTACTTGAGGGGAACACTGAAGCTTTCTTT
>TRBV7-8|12|TRBJ1-2|-|-
CASSTGFYGYTF
TGTGCCAGCAGTACGGGTTTCTATGGCTACACCTTC
>TRBV10-3|15|TRBJ2-2|-|-
CAVKPGPQGTGELFF
TGTGCCGTAAAACCGGGACCCCAAGGGACCGGGGAGCTGTTTTTT
>TRBV7-2|15|TRBJ2-1|TRBD2|once
CASSSGLAGPNEQFF
TGTGCCAGCAGCTCCGGACTAGCGGGCCCTAATGAGCAGTTCTTC
>TRBV11-2|14|TRBJ2-3|-|medium-sized
CASSILIGTDTQYF
TGTGCCAGCAGCATCTTGATCGGCACAGATACGCAGTATTTT
>TRBV28|15|TRBJ2-1|TRBD1|-
CASRLTGGAYNEQFF
TGTGCCAGCAGGCTGACAGGGGGCGCCTACAATGAGCAGTTCTTC
>TRBV5-6|14|TRBJ1-4|-|-
CASSLGGSNEKLFF
TGTGCCAGCAGCTTGGGAGGGAGTAATGAAAAACTGTTTTTT
>TRBV15|15|TRBJ2-7|TRBD1|-
CATSSETGGPYEQYF
TGTGCCACCAGCAGTGAGACAGGGGGTCCCTACGAGCAGTACTTC
>TRBV29-1|12|TRBJ2-2|TRBD1|few
CSVTGDTGELFF
TGCAGCGTTACAGGGGACACCGGGGAGCTGTTTTTT
>TRBV29-1|12|TRBJ1-2|-|-
CSVEDLNYGYTF
TGCAGCGTTGAAGACCTTAACTATGGCTACACCTTC
>TRBV5-1|14|TRBJ1-2|TRBD1|-
CASSSAQTGMGYTF
TGCGCCAGCAGCTCTGCTCAGACAGGGATGGGCTACACCTTC
>TRBV5-1|14|TRBJ2-3|TRBD1|-
CASSPGQNTDTQYF
TGCGCCAGCAGCCCGGGACAGAACACAGATACGCAGTATTTT
>TRBV5-6|14|TRBJ1-2|TRBD1|-
CASSPAGQGYGYTF
TGTGCCAGCAGCCCGGCGGGACAGGGATATGGCTACACCTTC
>TRBV27|15|TRBJ1-2|TRBD1|-
CASSWRQGFTYGYTF
TGTGCCAGCAGTTGGAGACAGGGGTTTACCTATGGCTACACCTTC
>TRBV29-1|12|TRBJ2-5|TRBD1|once
CSVAPGGETQYF
TGCAGCGTTGCCCCAGGGGGAGAGACCCAGTACTTC
>TRBV15|18|TRBJ1-1|-|-
CATSRVITRGPMNTEAFF
TGTGCCACCAGCAGAGTTATCACCAGGGGTCCGATGAACACTGAAGCTTTCTTT
>TRBV29-1|13|TRBJ2-7|-|-
CSVEEGLAAERYF
TGCAGCGTTGAAGAAGGACTCGCCGCCGAAAGGTACTTC
>TRBV30|15|TRBJ2-5|TRBD2|-
CAWRRGLAGQETQYF
TGTGCCTGGAGACGTGGACTAGCGGGCCAAGAGACCCAGTACTTC
>TRBV29-1|12|TRBJ1-1|-|-
CSVRAANTEAFF
TGCAGCGTTCGGGCAGCGAACACTGAAGCTTTCTTT
>TRBV19|12|TRBJ2-1|-|-
CATGQMLGEQFF
TGTGCCACCGGACAGATGTTGGGTGAGCAGTTCTTC
>TRBV4-1|15|TRBJ1-1|-|-
CASSQSGQGDTEAFF
TGCGCCAGCAGCCAATCTGGACAAGGCGACACTGAAGCTTTCTTT
>TRBV6-1|13|TRBJ2-7|TRBD1|-
CASRRDSVYEQYF
TGTGCCAGCAGGAGGGACAGCGTCTACGAGCAGTACTTC
>TRBV6-6|13|TRBJ1-1|-|-
CASRGGDNTEAFF
TGTGCCAGCCGAGGCGGGGATAACACTGAAGCTTTCTTT
>TRBV29-1|13|TRBJ2-7|-|-
CSVGSGQHYEQYF
TGCAGCGTTGGTTCCGGTCAGCACTACGAGCAGTACTTC
>TRBV6-1|15|TRBJ1-3|-|-
CASSEAVGPGNTIYF
TGTGCCAGCAGTGAAGCGGTCGGGCCTGGAAACACCATATATTTT
>TRBV19|15|TRBJ1-5|TRBD1|-
CASGNRGTLYQPQHF
TGTGCCAGTGGCAACAGGGGGACCCTTTATCAGCCCCAGCATTTT
>TRBV29-1|13|TRBJ2-1|TRBD2|-
CSVVGSGKSEQFF
TGCAGCGTTGTGGGGAGCGGGAAGAGTGAGCAGTTCTTC
>TRBV2|15|TRBJ2-5|TRBD1|-
CASSLPRGLGETQYF
TGTGCCAGCAGCCTCCCAAGGGGGCTAGGGGAGACCCAGTACTTC
>TRBV10-2|12|TRBJ1-1|-|-
CASSDAGPEAFF
TGCGCCAGCAGTGACGCCGGGCCTGAAGCTTTCTTT
>TRBV19|16|TRBJ1-2|TRBD1|-
CASNSPGQLANYGYTF
TGTGCCAGTAACTCTCCGGGACAGCTAGCTAACTATGGCTACACCTTC
>TRBV5-1|13|TRBJ1-1|-|-
CASSFLTNTEAFF
TGCGCCAGCAGCTTTCTCACGAACACTGAAGCTTTCTTT
>TRBV7-7|13|TRBJ2-7|TRBD1|once
CASSRTGGDEQYF
TGTGCTAGCAGCCGGACAGGGGGGGACGAGCAGTACTTC
>TRBV6-6|13|TRBJ2-3|-|-
CASGARGLDTQYF
TGTGCCAGCGGGGCTAGGGGCTTAGATACGCAGTATTTT
>TRBV25-1|14|TRBJ2-7|TRBD1|-
CASSGGDRTYEQYF
TGTGCCAGCAGTGGGGGGGACAGGACCTACGAGCAGTACTTC
>TRBV5-4|16|TRBJ2-5|TRBD1|-
CASSVRTGAEQETQYF
TGTGCCAGCAGCGTTCGGACAGGCGCCGAACAAGAGACCCAGTACTTC
>TRBV10-3|15|TRBJ1-4|-|few
CAISESGGLNEKLFF
TGTGCCATCAGTGAGTCGGGCGGCCTTAATGAAAAACTGTTTTTT
>TRBV27|15|TRBJ1-1|-|-
CASRRTPDVNTEAFF
TGTGCCAGCAGACGTACCCCGGATGTGAACACTGAAGCTTTCTTT
>TRBV27|16|TRBJ2-7|-|many
CASTLSGSKSIDEQYF
TGTGCCAGCACCCTATCCGGGAGCAAGTCGATTGACGAGCAGTACTTC
>TRBV6-9|14|TRBJ2-7|-|once
CASSPTGTNYEQYF
TGTGCCAGCAGTCCCACGGGAACCAATTACGAGCAGTACTTC
>TRBV19|15|TRBJ2-2|-|-
CASKPGTRATGELFF
TGTGCCAGTAAACCCGGAACTAGGGCCACCGGGGAGCTGTTTTTT
>TRBV5-1|14|TRBJ2-1|TRBD2|-
CASSPSGAYNEQFF
TGCGCCAGCAGCCCAAGCGGGGCCTACAATGAGCAGTTCTTC
>TRBV5-1|16|TRBJ2-3|TRBD2|-
CASSFTSGSYTDTQYF
TGCGCCAGCAGCTTTACTAGCGGGAGCTACACAGATACGCAGTATTTT
>TRBV6-1|13|TRBJ1-1|TRBD1|-
CASSESGTGGAFF
TGTGCCAGCAGTGAAAGTGGGACAGGAGGCGCTTTCTTT